Presented here are 22 T cell receptor beta chains from one specimen sequenced in a study of blood T cell repertoires in COVID-19. Sequenced by immunoSEQ multiplex PCR; TCRdb stores in-frame clones only, minus some. The sample holds tens of thousands of clones, around 82% seen once. The sequenced sample consisted of peripheral blood. Receptors were obtained from an older woman with acute or convalescent COVID-19.

A single count supports this clone. The J gene is TRBJ1-4, the V gene TRBV6-5, with D tentatively TRBD1 (5 bases). V shed 7 bases and J shed 4 bases, with 7 bases lying between them. Germline CDR1 reads MNHEY; CDR2 reads SVGAGI. The CDR3 is 12 amino acids. The CDR3 DNA is TGTGCCAGCAATCAGGGTAATGAAAAACTGTTTTTT. Translation: CASNQGNEKLFF.

The V gene is TRBV6-1, the J gene TRBJ2-3; the D is unclear. The V gene's germline CDR1 is MNHNS and CDR2 SASEGT. V lost 2 bases to trimming and J lost 7 bases, with 13 bases between them. This CDR3 has 14 amino acids. CDR3 nucleotide sequence: TGTGCCAGCAGTGAAAGTGCTGCAGGTTATACGCAGTATTTT. This encodes CASSESAAGYTQYF.

DNA of the CDR3: TGCGCCAGCAGCTTGGGGTTTCTGGCGGGCAATGAGCAGTTCTTC. Translating it yields CASSLGFLAGNEQFF. The genes are TRBV5-1 and TRBJ2-1, with a tentative D call TRBD2 (5 bases). V lost 0 bases, J lost 6 bases, and 13 bases lay in between. Germline loops: CDR1 SGHRS, CDR2 YFSETQ. The CDR3 has 15 residues.

The chain is built from TRBV30 and TRBJ2-2; weak D call: TRBD2 (6 bases). V gave up 8 bases and J gave up 1 base, with 11 bases separating them. The CDR3 is 13 amino acids. Germline V CDR1 and CDR2: GTSNPN, SVGIG (reference sequence). The CDR3 nucleotides read TGTGCCCGCCGACTAGAGAACACCGGGGAGCTGTTTTTT. Residues: CARRLENTGELFF. Combining the CDR3 with reference TRBV30 and TRBJ2-2 gives the whole variable domain SQTIHQWPATLVQPVGSPLSLECTVEGTSNPNLYWYRQAAGRGLQLLFYSVGIGQISSEVPQNLSASRPQDRQFILSSKKLLLSDSGFYLCARRLENTGELFFGEGSRLTVL.

The J gene is TRBJ2-5, the V gene TRBV19, with D maybe TRBD2 (6 bases). This CDR3 contains 17 residues. Trimming shortened V by 5 bases and J by 1 base, and 20 bases separated the two germline ends. In germline, CDR1 is LNHDA, CDR2 SQIVND (reference sequence). The CDR3 DNA reads as TGTGCCAGTAGTCCCGAAGGTCCTAGCGTGATCCAAGAGACCCAGTACTTC. It yields the protein CASSPEGPSVIQETQYF.

V and J are TRBV2 and TRBJ1-2; D ambiguous. CDR1 is SNHLY and CDR2 is FYNNEI in the germline V gene. The CDR3 is 13 amino acids. Trimming removed 6 bases at V and 4 bases at J, with 12 bases between. This CDR3 reads CASSVGVSYGYTF. The CDR3 DNA is TGTGCCAGCAGCGTCGGGGTAAGCTATGGCTACACCTTC.

This chain uses TRBV24-1 with TRBJ1-2; 8 bases are shared with TRBD1. J gave up 1 base and V 4 bases, and 4 bases lay outside the gene matches. The CDR3 has 15 residues. Germline lookup yields CDR1 KGHDR and CDR2 SFDVKD. In nucleotides, the CDR3 is TGTGCCACCAGTGAATACGACAGGGGTAACTATGGCTACACCTTC. It codes for CATSEYDRGNYGYTF.

The V and J genes are TRBV19 and TRBJ1-4, with D uncertain. Germline V lookup: CDR1 LNHDA, CDR2 SQIVND (reference sequence). CDR3 length: 16 residues. Trimming removed 3 bases at V and 7 bases at J, with 18 bases between. This CDR3 is CASSIGTPGRGEKLFF. CDR3 nucleotide sequence: TGTGCCAGTAGTATTGGAACACCCGGGCGGGGTGAAAAACTGTTTTTT.

This chain links TRBV27 with TRBJ1-2; D is uncertain. There are 14 residues in the CDR3. The V end was cut by 5 bases, the J end by 4 bases, with 14 bases between. Germline CDR1 and CDR2: MNHEY and SMNVEV (reference sequence). The CDR3 DNA is TGTGCCAGCAGTCGCCTCTCCGCGGGCTATGGCTACACCTTC. The encoded protein is CASSRLSAGYGYTF.

The gene calls are TRBV2 and TRBJ1-6, with 8 nucleotides matching TRBD1. The J segment lost 10 bases and the V segment lost 3 bases, leaving 11 bases of the junction unmatched. Germline V gene lookup returns CDR1 SNHLY and CDR2 FYNNEI. The CDR3 loop spans 16 amino acids. CDR3 residues: CASSDQGAVPESPLHF. The CDR3, as DNA: TGTGCCAGCAGTGATCAGGGGGCGGTCCCGGAATCACCCCTCCACTTT. Based on the CDR3 plus reference TRBV2 and TRBJ1-6, the full variable domain is EPEVTQTPSHQVTQMGQEVILRCVPISNHLYFYWYRQILGQKVEFLVSFYNNEISEKSEIFDDQFSVERPDGSNFTLKIRSTKLEDSAMYFCASSDQGAVPESPLHFGNGTRLTVT.

The chain combines TRBV9 with TRBJ2-3; 8 nucleotides align to TRBD2. Trimming cost V 0 bases and J 4 bases; bases outside gene matches: 7. Germline V gives CDR1 SGDLS, CDR2 YYNGEE. This CDR3 is built from 16 residues. CDR3 sequence reads: CASSVGIKTSADTQYF. The CDR3 nucleotides are TGTGCCAGCAGCGTAGGGATTAAGACTAGCGCAGATACGCAGTATTTT.

The chain carries TRBV30 and TRBJ1-5, with D perhaps matching TRBD1 (5 bases). CDR1 is GTSNPN and CDR2 is SVGIG in the germline V gene (reference sequence). The V and J ends lost 2 bases and 6 bases respectively, with 14 bases between them. This CDR3 comprises 14 residues. CDR3: CAWSSGGESQPQHF. In DNA form, the CDR3 reads TGTGCCTGGAGTTCCGGGGGGGAAAGTCAGCCCCAGCATTTT. The full variable domain, completed using reference TRBV30 and TRBJ1-5, is SQTIHQWPATLVQPVGSPLSLECTVEGTSNPNLYWYRQAAGRGLQLLFYSVGIGQISSEVPQNLSASRPQDRQFILSSKKLLLSDSGFYLCAWSSGGESQPQHFGDGTRLSIL.

The chain has TRBV4-2 and TRBJ2-4; weak D call: TRBD1 (5 bases). V lost 4 bases, J lost 2 bases, and 18 bases lay in between. Germline CDR1 and CDR2: LGHNA and YNFKEQ. This CDR3 spans 17 amino acids. The DNA for the CDR3 is TGTGCCAGCAGCCGATCCGGACACAGGCTCACCAAAAACATTCAGTACTTC. Its protein is CASSRSGHRLTKNIQYF.

This rearrangement joins TRBV5-1 to TRBJ2-7; 8 bases are a match to TRBD2. Per germline, CDR1 SGHRS and CDR2 YFSETQ. V trimming: 7 bases; J trimming: 3 bases; junction bases outside the gene matches: 9. The CDR3 spans 14 residues. CDR3 sequence: CASGMGLDGYEQYF. The CDR3 bases are TGCGCCAGCGGGATGGGACTAGATGGCTACGAGCAGTACTTC.

The chain couples TRBV2 to TRBJ2-1; 9 bases map to TRBD2. CDR1 and CDR2 (germline): SNHLY, FYNNEI. J was trimmed by 4 bases and V by 4 bases; bases with no gene match: 5. This CDR3 contains 15 residues. The CDR3 here is CASSVVAGAYNEQFF. The CDR3 nucleotides are TGTGCCAGCAGTGTCGTAGCGGGGGCGTACAATGAGCAGTTCTTC.

The CDR3 protein is CASSLLAGPLGSGELFF. The CDR3 bases are TGTGCCAGCAGCCTACTAGCGGGTCCCCTTGGATCCGGGGAGCTGTTTTTT. The rearrangement links TRBV13 to TRBJ2-2; 9 nucleotides agree with TRBD2. This CDR3 spans 17 amino acids. With 5 bases clipped from V and 6 bases from J, the junction kept 13 bases outside the gene matches. Germline CDR1 is PRHDT and CDR2 is FYEKMQ (reference sequence).

J is TRBJ2-7 and V is TRBV5-1, with 7 bases aligning to TRBD1. CDR1 is SGHRS and CDR2 is YFSETQ in the germline V gene. Losses at the gene ends were 4 bases for V and 2 bases for J; bases not matched to a gene: 6. The CDR3 contains 14 residues. CDR3 residues: CASSSRDRAYEQYF. The DNA for the CDR3 is TGCGCCAGCAGCAGCCGGGACAGAGCCTACGAGCAGTACTTC.

The J gene is TRBJ2-7, the V gene TRBV6-5; 14 bases fit TRBD2. Germline V CDR1 and CDR2: MNHEY, SVGAGI. Germline trimming cut 8 bases from V and 4 bases from J; bases unmatched to any gene: 7. The CDR3 totals 15 residues. DNA for the CDR3: TGTGCCAGCGCGACTAGCGGGGGGGGATCGTACGAGCAGTACTTC. This gives the protein CASATSGGGSYEQYF.

This clone was seen repeatedly, ten times or more. The chain recombines TRBV30 with TRBJ2-7, with 8 bases identical to TRBD1. Germline lookup yields CDR1 GTSNPN and CDR2 SVGIG (reference sequence). This CDR3 is 15 amino acids long. V shed 3 bases, J shed 8 bases, and the junction held 15 bases outside the gene matches. The CDR3: CAWSVAGTGRGQQYF. The CDR3 DNA sequence: TGTGCCTGGAGCGTCGCCGGGACAGGCCGTGGGCAGCAGTACTTC.

This rearrangement joins TRBV25-1 to TRBJ1-2, with a tentative D call TRBD1 (5 bases). The CDR3 covers 13 residues. Trimming left V 7 bases short and J 0 bases short, with 9 bases between. The germline gives CDR1 MGHDK, CDR2 SYGVNS. The CDR3 region is CASTGHANYGYTF. The CDR3 region has the DNA TGTGCCAGCACTGGACACGCTAACTATGGCTACACCTTC.

This clone appeared a few times. The rearrangement links TRBV6-5 to TRBJ1-2; TRBD1 matches 10 bases. V was clipped by 7 bases and J by 4 bases; unmatched bases: 9. Germline V gives CDR1 MNHEY, CDR2 SVGAGI. The CDR3 has 15 residues. The CDR3 nucleotides are TGTGCCAGCACCCTCGGACAGGGGGGCATCTATGGCTACACCTTC. This sequence encodes CASTLGQGGIYGYTF.

This rearrangement joins TRBV7-3 to TRBJ2-2; the match to TRBD1 covers 9 bases. The CDR3 consists of 14 residues. After removal of 5 bases from V and 7 bases from J, the junction contained 5 bases not matched to a gene. Germline CDR1 and CDR2: SGHTA and FQGTGA. Here the CDR3 reads CASSIGTGYGELFF. The DNA for the CDR3 is TGTGCCAGCAGCATCGGGACAGGGTACGGGGAGCTGTTTTTT.